These T cell receptor beta chains were read from a single sample in a study of cytomegalovirus exposure and HLA in healthy donors. Clones were read by immunoSEQ multiplex PCR, and TCRdb kept only the in-frame ones, dropping some. In the table there are 250,000 to 300,000 clones, around 86% of which are singletons. Sequencing was carried out using PBMCs. These receptors all stem from a woman under 30 in good health and CMV-seronegative. Both conserved end residues are part of each CDR3. The order of the fields is J gene, clone size, CDR3 length, V gene, D gene, CDR3 protein, CDR3 DNA. The D gene is left open where the match is weak. For some rows the clone size is stated as once, few or many, or as a class when expanded; others skip it.

j_gene: TRBJ2-3
abundance: NA
len: 14
v_gene: TRBV5-4
d_gene: NA
CDR3aa: CASSLASGSDTQYF
CDR3nt: TGTGCCAGCAGCTTGGCGTCGGGGTCAGATACGCAGTATTTT

j_gene: TRBJ2-5
abundance: NA
len: 16
v_gene: TRBV5-1
d_gene: TRBD2
CDR3aa: CASSSGGLAGAGTQYF
CDR3nt: TGCGCCAGCAGCTCGGGGGGACTAGCGGGAGCGGGGACCCAGTACTTC

j_gene: TRBJ1-2
abundance: NA
len: 14
v_gene: TRBV6-5
d_gene: TRBD1
CDR3aa: CASNLRDRGGGYTF
CDR3nt: TGTGCCAGCAATCTCCGGGACAGGGGGGGTGGCTACACCTTC

j_gene: TRBJ1-2
abundance: once
len: 15
v_gene: TRBV6-5
d_gene: NA
CDR3aa: CASSYFSGKSYGYTF
CDR3nt: TGTGCCAGCAGTTACTTTAGCGGAAAGTCCTATGGCTACACCTTC

j_gene: TRBJ1-5
abundance: NA
len: 16
v_gene: TRBV13
d_gene: TRBD1
CDR3aa: CASSLWTGDSNQPQHF
CDR3nt: TGTGCCAGCAGCTTATGGACAGGGGATAGCAATCAGCCCCAGCATTTT

j_gene: TRBJ1-1
abundance: NA
len: 17
v_gene: TRBV10-2
d_gene: TRBD1
CDR3aa: CASRALNPTGGRTEAFF
CDR3nt: TGCGCCAGCAGGGCCCTAAATCCGACAGGGGGCAGAACTGAAGCTTTCTTT

j_gene: TRBJ1-2
abundance: few
len: 13
v_gene: TRBV27
d_gene: NA
CDR3aa: CASSLSSGSPGTF
CDR3nt: TGTGCCAGCAGTTTATCGAGCGGGTCTCCGGGCACCTTC

j_gene: TRBJ2-7
abundance: once
len: 15
v_gene: TRBV25-1
d_gene: TRBD2
CDR3aa: CASSEREVWIKGQYF
CDR3nt: TGTGCCAGCAGTGAACGGGAGGTGTGGATAAAAGGGCAGTACTTC

j_gene: TRBJ2-5
abundance: NA
len: 15
v_gene: TRBV6-5
d_gene: TRBD2
CDR3aa: CASSYSMGGRETQYF
CDR3nt: TGTGCCAGCAGTTATAGCATGGGGGGGAGAGAGACCCAGTACTTC

j_gene: TRBJ1-2
abundance: few
len: 16
v_gene: TRBV4-3
d_gene: TRBD1
CDR3aa: CASSHTAGQGEYGYTF
CDR3nt: TGCGCCAGCAGCCACACCGCAGGACAGGGAGAGTATGGCTACACCTTC

j_gene: TRBJ1-2
abundance: once
len: 16
v_gene: TRBV28
d_gene: TRBD1
CDR3aa: CASSQPGTGVNYGYTF
CDR3nt: TGTGCCAGCAGCCAACCAGGGACAGGGGTTAACTATGGCTACACCTTC

j_gene: TRBJ2-3
abundance: NA
len: 18
v_gene: TRBV5-1
d_gene: NA
CDR3aa: CASSTALLGVDGTDTQYF
CDR3nt: TGCGCCAGCAGCACAGCCCTACTTGGTGTTGACGGCACAGATACGCAGTATTTT

j_gene: TRBJ1-3
abundance: NA
len: 14
v_gene: TRBV30
d_gene: NA
CDR3aa: CALHPRLSGNTIYF
CDR3nt: TGTGCCCTTCATCCTAGGCTCTCTGGAAACACCATATATTTT

j_gene: TRBJ2-1
abundance: NA
len: 16
v_gene: TRBV5-1
d_gene: TRBD2
CDR3aa: CASSFMGAGAYNEQFF
CDR3nt: TGCGCCAGCAGCTTCATGGGAGCGGGAGCCTACAATGAGCAGTTCTTC

j_gene: TRBJ2-7
abundance: NA
len: 13
v_gene: TRBV29-1
d_gene: NA
CDR3aa: CSVGSTNSYEQYF
CDR3nt: TGCAGCGTTGGTTCTACCAACTCCTACGAGCAGTACTTC

j_gene: TRBJ1-1
abundance: NA
len: 16
v_gene: TRBV6-5
d_gene: TRBD1
CDR3aa: CASSLTGARPNTEAFF
CDR3nt: TGTGCCAGCAGTTTGACAGGGGCGAGGCCTAACACTGAAGCTTTCTTT

j_gene: TRBJ2-5
abundance: NA
len: 13
v_gene: TRBV27
d_gene: NA
CDR3aa: CASSLQGWETQYF
CDR3nt: TGTGCCAGCAGTTTACAGGGGTGGGAGACCCAGTACTTC

j_gene: TRBJ1-5
abundance: NA
len: 19
v_gene: TRBV7-7
d_gene: TRBD1
CDR3aa: CASSLDPGQGDMSNQPQHF
CDR3nt: TGTGCCAGCAGCTTAGACCCGGGACAGGGAGACATGAGCAATCAGCCCCAGCATTTT

j_gene: TRBJ1-5
abundance: NA
len: 13
v_gene: TRBV30
d_gene: NA
CDR3aa: CAWSMYSNQPQHF
CDR3nt: TGTGCCTGGAGTATGTATAGCAATCAGCCCCAGCATTTT

j_gene: TRBJ2-3
abundance: NA
len: 15
v_gene: TRBV7-2
d_gene: TRBD2
CDR3aa: CASSYSGGSTDTQYF
CDR3nt: TGTGCCAGCAGCTATAGCGGGGGAAGCACAGATACGCAGTATTTT

j_gene: TRBJ2-7
abundance: NA
len: 14
v_gene: TRBV28
d_gene: TRBD1
CDR3aa: CASFGQGASYEQYF
CDR3nt: TGTGCCAGCTTTGGACAGGGGGCATCCTACGAGCAGTACTTC

j_gene: TRBJ2-1
abundance: NA
len: 16
v_gene: TRBV5-6
d_gene: TRBD2
CDR3aa: CASSTDTSGIGYEQFF
CDR3nt: TGTGCCAGCAGCACGGACACTAGCGGGATTGGGTATGAGCAGTTCTTC

j_gene: TRBJ2-1
abundance: NA
len: 20
v_gene: TRBV5-1
d_gene: TRBD1
CDR3aa: CASSQIFPGTGFDSYNEQFF
CDR3nt: TGCGCCAGCAGCCAAATTTTTCCCGGGACAGGGTTCGACTCCTACAATGAGCAGTTCTTC

j_gene: TRBJ1-2
abundance: NA
len: 15
v_gene: TRBV7-9
d_gene: TRBD1
CDR3aa: CASSTRQGRDYGYTF
CDR3nt: TGTGCCAGCAGCACCAGACAGGGGAGGGACTATGGCTACACCTTC

j_gene: TRBJ1-6
abundance: few
len: 14
v_gene: TRBV7-2
d_gene: NA
CDR3aa: CASSRPRDNSPLHF
CDR3nt: TGTGCCAGCAGCCGACCCCGGGATAATTCACCCCTCCACTTT

j_gene: TRBJ1-2
abundance: NA
len: 12
v_gene: TRBV30
d_gene: NA
CDR3aa: CAWSVSDYGYTF
CDR3nt: TGTGCCTGGAGTGTGAGTGATTATGGCTACACCTTC

j_gene: TRBJ2-7
abundance: NA
len: 15
v_gene: TRBV30
d_gene: NA
CDR3aa: CAWSLSGGGRYEQYF
CDR3nt: TGTGCCTGGAGTCTTTCCGGCGGGGGCCGGTACGAGCAGTACTTC

j_gene: TRBJ1-5
abundance: NA
len: 17
v_gene: TRBV6-1
d_gene: NA
CDR3aa: CASSEYRGSQSNQPQHF
CDR3nt: TGTGCCAGCAGTGAATATCGGGGGTCACAGAGCAATCAGCCCCAGCATTTT